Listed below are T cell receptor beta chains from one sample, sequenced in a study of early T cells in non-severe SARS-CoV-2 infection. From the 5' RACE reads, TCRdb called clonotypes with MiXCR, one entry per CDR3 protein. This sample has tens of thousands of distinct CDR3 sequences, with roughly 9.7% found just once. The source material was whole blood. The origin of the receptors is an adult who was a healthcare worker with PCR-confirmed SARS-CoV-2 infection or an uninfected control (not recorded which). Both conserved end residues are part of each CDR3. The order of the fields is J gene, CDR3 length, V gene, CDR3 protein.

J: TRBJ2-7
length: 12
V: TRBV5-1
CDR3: CASSHSREEQYF

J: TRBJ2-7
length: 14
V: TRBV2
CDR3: CASNQGSGSYEQYF

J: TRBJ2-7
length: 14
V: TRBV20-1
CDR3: CSARNQGFLSEQYF

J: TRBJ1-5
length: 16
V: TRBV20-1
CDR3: CSASRHPGGSNQPQHF

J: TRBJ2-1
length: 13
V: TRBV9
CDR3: CASSTLDRGRGFF

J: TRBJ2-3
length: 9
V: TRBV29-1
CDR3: CSVDGPQYF

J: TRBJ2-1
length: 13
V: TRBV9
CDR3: CASSARASLEQFF

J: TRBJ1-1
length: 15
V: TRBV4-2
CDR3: CASSPRTGSDTEAFF

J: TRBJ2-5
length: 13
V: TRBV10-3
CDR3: CAISARGQETQYF

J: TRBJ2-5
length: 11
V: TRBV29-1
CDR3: CSVDGGETQYF